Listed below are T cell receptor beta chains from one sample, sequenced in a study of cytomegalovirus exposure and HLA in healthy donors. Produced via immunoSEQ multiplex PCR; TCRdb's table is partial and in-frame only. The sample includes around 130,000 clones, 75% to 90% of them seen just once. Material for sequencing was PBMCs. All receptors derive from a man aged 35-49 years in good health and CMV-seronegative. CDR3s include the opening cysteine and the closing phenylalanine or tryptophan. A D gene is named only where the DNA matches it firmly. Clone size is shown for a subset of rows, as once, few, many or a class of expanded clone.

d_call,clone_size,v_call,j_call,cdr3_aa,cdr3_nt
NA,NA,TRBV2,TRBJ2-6,CASSDRVAGANGLTF,TGTGCCAGCAGTGACAGGGTCGCTGGGGCCAACGGCCTGACTTTC
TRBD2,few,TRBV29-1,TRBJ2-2,CSVGGSGGELFF,TGCAGCGTGGGGGGGTCTGGCGGGGAGCTGTTTTTT
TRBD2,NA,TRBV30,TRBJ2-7,CAWSEGLAGVGEQYF,TGTGCCTGGAGTGAGGGACTAGCGGGAGTTGGAGAGCAGTACTTC
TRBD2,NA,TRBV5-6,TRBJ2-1,CASSLGIAGWGNEQFF,TGTGCCAGCAGCTTGGGGATAGCGGGATGGGGGAATGAGCAGTTCTTC
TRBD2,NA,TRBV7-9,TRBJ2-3,CASSSWTSGVVADTQYF,TGTGCCAGCAGCTCCTGGACTAGCGGGGTGGTGGCAGATACGCAGTATTTT
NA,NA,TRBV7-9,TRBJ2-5,CASSQRGGWDQETQYF,TGTGCCAGCAGTCAAAGGGGGGGCTGGGACCAAGAGACCCAGTACTTC
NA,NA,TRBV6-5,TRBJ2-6,CASSYDASTGANGLTF,TGTGCCAGCAGTTACGACGCTTCAACTGGGGCCAACGGCCTGACTTTC
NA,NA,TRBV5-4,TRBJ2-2,CASPDLNTGELFF,TGTGCCAGCCCGGACTTAAACACCGGGGAGCTGTTTTTT
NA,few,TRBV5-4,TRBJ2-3,CASSLPTGDTQYF,TGTGCCAGCAGCTTACCGACGGGGGATACGCAGTATTTT
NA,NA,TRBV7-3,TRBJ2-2,CASSRQWNTGELFF,TGTGCCAGCAGCAGACAGTGGAACACCGGGGAGCTGTTTTTT
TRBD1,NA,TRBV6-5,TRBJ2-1,CASSLTGLFYNEQFF,TGTGCCAGCAGTCTGACAGGGCTTTTCTACAATGAGCAGTTCTTC
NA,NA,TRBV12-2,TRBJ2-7,CASRLESGTGSFEQYF,TGTGCAAGTCGCTTAGAGTCCGGGACAGGGTCTTTCGAGCAGTACTTC
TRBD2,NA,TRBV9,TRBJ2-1,CASSVGGGPTHNEQFF,TGTGCCAGCAGCGTTGGGGGAGGGCCCACCCACAATGAGCAGTTCTTC
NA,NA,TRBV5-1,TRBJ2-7,CASSLELNVHEQYF,TGCGCCAGCAGCTTGGAACTAAACGTCCACGAGCAGTACTTC
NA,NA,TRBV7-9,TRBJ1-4,CASSLTGVEKLFF,TGTGCCAGCAGCTTAACAGGCGTTGAAAAACTGTTTTTT
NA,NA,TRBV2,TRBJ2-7,CASSDLGYEQYF,TGTGCCAGCAGTGATCTAGGTTACGAGCAGTACTTC
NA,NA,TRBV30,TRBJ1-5,CAWSPGLNQPQHF,TGTGCCTGGAGTCCAGGCCTAAATCAGCCCCAGCATTTT
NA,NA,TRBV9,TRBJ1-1,CASSEWDTMNTEAFF,TGTGCCAGCAGCGAGTGGGACACCATGAACACTGAAGCTTTCTTT
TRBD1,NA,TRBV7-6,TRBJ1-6,CASSYRTGVDSPLHF,TGTGCCAGCAGCTATCGGACAGGGGTTGATTCACCCCTCCACTTT
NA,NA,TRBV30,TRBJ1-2,CAWSVRRGGADGYTF,TGTGCCTGGAGTGTACGGAGGGGCGGTGCAGATGGCTACACCTTC
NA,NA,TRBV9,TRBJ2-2,CASSSLTGLMNTGELFF,TGTGCCAGCAGCTCACTAACTGGACTAATGAACACCGGGGAGCTGTTTTTT
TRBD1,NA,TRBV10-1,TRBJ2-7,CASSNRDSYSYEQYF,TGCGCCAGCAGCAACCGGGACAGCTACTCCTACGAGCAGTACTTC
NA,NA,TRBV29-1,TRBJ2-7,CSVGERTAYEQYF,TGCAGCGTTGGGGAACGGACAGCGTACGAGCAGTACTTC
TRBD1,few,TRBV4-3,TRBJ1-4,CASSHPTGGTNEKLFF,TGCGCCAGCAGCCATCCTACAGGGGGGACTAATGAAAAACTGTTTTTT
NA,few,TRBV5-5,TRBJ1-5,CASSFQRVSNQPQHF,TGTGCCAGCAGCTTCCAGAGGGTAAGCAATCAGCCCCAGCATTTT
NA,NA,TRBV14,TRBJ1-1,CASSQVIRSFTEAFF,TGTGCCAGCAGCCAAGTGATTCGGAGTTTCACTGAAGCTTTCTTT
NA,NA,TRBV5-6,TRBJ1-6,CASSLAGSGWNSPLHF,TGTGCCAGCAGCTTGGCCGGGTCGGGTTGGAATTCACCCCTCCACTTT
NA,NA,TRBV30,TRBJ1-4,CAWSRDSRRSEKLFF,TGTGCCTGGAGTAGAGACTCCCGACGTAGTGAAAAACTGTTTTTT
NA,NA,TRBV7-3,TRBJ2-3,CASSLKGEDTQYF,TGTGCCAGCAGCTTAAAGGGGGAGGATACGCAGTATTTT
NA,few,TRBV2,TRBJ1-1,CASSEALGGTEAFF,TGTGCCAGCAGTGAAGCCTTAGGGGGCACTGAAGCTTTCTTT
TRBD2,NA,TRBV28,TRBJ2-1,CASSVAGTSSYNEQFF,TGTGCCAGCAGTGTGGCGGGGACTAGCTCCTACAATGAGCAGTTCTTC
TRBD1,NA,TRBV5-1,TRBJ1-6,CASSWDRGNSPLHF,TGCGCCAGCAGCTGGGACAGGGGGAATTCACCCCTCCACTTT
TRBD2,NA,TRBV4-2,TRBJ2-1,CASSRTSGRRDEQFF,TGTGCCAGCAGTCGGACTAGCGGGAGGCGGGATGAGCAGTTCTTC
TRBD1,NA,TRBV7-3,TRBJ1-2,CASSPQGQGDYGYTF,TGTGCCAGCAGCCCCCAAGGACAGGGAGACTATGGCTACACCTTC
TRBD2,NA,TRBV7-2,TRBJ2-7,CASSSPAGGHYEQYF,TGTGCCAGCAGCTCACCGGCGGGGGGACACTACGAGCAGTACTTC
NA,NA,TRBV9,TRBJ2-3,CASSVASRGGIRDTQYF,TGTGCCAGCAGCGTAGCCTCGAGGGGGGGAATCCGGGATACGCAGTATTTT
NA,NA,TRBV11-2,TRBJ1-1,CASSTPPQGHGVNTEAFF,TGTGCCAGCAGCACCCCGCCCCAGGGTCATGGGGTGAACACTGAAGCTTTCTTT
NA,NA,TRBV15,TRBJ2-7,CATSSTVPYEQYF,TGTGCCACCAGCTCGACAGTACCCTACGAGCAGTACTTC
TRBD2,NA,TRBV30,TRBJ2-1,CAWSLGLAGEYSYNEQFF,TGTGCCTGGAGCCTGGGACTAGCGGGAGAATACTCCTACAATGAGCAGTTCTTC
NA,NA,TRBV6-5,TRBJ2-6,CASSYGGTGANGLTF,TGTGCCAGCAGTTACGGCGGGACTGGGGCCAACGGCCTGACTTTC
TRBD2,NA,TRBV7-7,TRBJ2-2,CASRQIAGVNTGELFF,TGTGCCAGCAGACAAATAGCGGGGGTGAACACCGGGGAGCTGTTTTTT
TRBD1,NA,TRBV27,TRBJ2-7,CASSLRQGTYEQYF,TGTGCCAGCAGTCTCCGACAGGGAACCTACGAGCAGTACTTC
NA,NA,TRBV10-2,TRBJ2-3,CASSAPDTQYF,TGCGCCAGCAGTGCCCCAGATACACAGTATTTT
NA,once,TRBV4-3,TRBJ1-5,CASSQGSEGPQHF,TGCGCCAGCAGCCAAGGGAGCGAGGGGCCCCAGCATTTT
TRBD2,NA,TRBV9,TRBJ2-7,CASSPTSGGELQYF,TGTGCCAGCAGCCCCACTAGCGGGGGTGAACTTCAGTACTTC
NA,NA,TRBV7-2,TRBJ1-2,CASRSQGLANYGYTF,TGTGCCAGCAGGTCCCAGGGACTCGCTAACTATGGCTACACCTTC
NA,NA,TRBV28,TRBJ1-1,CASSGPEAFF,TGTGCCAGCAGTGGGCCGGAAGCTTTCTTT
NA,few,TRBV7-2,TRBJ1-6,CASSLPVDSPLHF,TGTGCCAGCAGCTTACCGGTCGATTCACCCCTCCACTTT
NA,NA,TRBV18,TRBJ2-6,CASSPPYPTSGANVLTF,TGTGCCAGCTCACCACCCTATCCTACCTCTGGGGCCAACGTCCTGACTTTC
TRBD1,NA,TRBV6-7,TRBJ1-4,CRGRGEEKLFF,TGTAGGGGGCGCGGCGAGGAAAAACTGTTTTTT
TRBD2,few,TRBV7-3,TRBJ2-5,CASSPSGSIETQYF,TGTGCCAGCAGCCCGAGCGGGAGTATCGAGACCCAGTACTTC
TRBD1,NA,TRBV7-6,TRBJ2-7,CASSRDRGLPYEQYF,TGTGCCAGCAGCAGAGACAGGGGGCTACCCTACGAGCAGTACTTC